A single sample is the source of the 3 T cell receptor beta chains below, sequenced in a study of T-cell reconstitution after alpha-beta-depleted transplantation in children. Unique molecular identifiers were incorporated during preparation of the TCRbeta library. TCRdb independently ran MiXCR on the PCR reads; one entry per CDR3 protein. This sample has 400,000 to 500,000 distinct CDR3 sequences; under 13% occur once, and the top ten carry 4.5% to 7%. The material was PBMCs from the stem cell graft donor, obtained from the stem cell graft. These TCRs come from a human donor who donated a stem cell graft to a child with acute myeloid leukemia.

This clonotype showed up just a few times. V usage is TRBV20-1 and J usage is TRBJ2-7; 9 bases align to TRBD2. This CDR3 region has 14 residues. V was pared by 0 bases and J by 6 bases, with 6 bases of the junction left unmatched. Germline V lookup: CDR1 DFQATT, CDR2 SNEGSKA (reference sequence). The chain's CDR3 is CSARDSGSGSEQYF. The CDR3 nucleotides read TGCAGTGCTAGAGATTCGGGTAGCGGGAGCGAGCAGTACTTC.

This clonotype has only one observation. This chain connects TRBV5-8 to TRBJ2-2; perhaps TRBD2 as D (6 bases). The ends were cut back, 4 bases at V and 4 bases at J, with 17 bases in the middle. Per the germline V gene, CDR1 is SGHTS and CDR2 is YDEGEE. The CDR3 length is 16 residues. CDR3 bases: TGTGCCAGCAGCAGTGGGGCGGGGAGCGGCACCGGGGAGCTGTTTTTT. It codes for CASSSGAGSGTGELFF.

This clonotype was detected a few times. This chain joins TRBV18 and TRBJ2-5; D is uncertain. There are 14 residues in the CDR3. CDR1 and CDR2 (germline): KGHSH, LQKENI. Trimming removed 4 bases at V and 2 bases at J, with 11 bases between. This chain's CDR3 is CASSLGAPQETQYF. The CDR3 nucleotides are TGTGCCAGCTCACTAGGAGCGCCTCAAGAGACCCAGTACTTC.